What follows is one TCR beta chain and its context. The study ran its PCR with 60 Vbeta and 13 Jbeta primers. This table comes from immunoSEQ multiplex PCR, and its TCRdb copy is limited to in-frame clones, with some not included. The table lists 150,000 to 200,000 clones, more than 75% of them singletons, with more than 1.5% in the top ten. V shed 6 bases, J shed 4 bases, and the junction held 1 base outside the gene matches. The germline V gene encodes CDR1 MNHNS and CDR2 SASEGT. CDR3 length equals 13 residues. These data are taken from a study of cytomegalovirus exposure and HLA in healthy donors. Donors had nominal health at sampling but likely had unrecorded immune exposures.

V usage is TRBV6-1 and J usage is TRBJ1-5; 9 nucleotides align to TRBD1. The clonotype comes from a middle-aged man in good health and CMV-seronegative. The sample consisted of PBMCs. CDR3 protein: CASRGTGNQPQHF. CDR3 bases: TGTGCCAGCAGGGGGACAGGGAATCAGCCCCAGCATTTT.